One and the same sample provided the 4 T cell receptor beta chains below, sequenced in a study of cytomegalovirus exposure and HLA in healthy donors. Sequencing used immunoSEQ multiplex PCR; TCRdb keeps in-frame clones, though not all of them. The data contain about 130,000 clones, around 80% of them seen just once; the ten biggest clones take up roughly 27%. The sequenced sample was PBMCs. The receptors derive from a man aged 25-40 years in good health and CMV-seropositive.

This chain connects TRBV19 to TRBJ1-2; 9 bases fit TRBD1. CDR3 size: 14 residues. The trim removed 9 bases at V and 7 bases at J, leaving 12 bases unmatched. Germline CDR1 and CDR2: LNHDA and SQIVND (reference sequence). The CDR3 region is CASNPTGGVRGYTF. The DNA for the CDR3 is TGTGCCAGCAACCCAACAGGGGGCGTCCGTGGCTACACCTTC.

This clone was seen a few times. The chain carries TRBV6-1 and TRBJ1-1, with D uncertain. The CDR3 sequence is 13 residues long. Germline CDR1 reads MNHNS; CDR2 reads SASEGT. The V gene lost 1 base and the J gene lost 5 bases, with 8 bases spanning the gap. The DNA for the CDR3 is TGTGCCAGCAGTGAAGAGGGAGCGACTGAAGCTTTCTTT. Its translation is CASSEEGATEAFF.

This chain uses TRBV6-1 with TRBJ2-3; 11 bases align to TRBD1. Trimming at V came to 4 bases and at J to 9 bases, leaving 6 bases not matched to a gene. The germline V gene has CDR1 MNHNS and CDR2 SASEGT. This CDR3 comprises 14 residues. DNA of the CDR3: TGTGCCAGCAGTGGACCGGGACAGGGGGTAACGCAGTATTTT. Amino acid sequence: CASSGPGQGVTQYF.

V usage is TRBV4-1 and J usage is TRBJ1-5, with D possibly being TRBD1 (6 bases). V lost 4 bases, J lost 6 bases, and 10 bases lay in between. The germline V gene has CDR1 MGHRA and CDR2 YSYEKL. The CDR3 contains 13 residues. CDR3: CASSRNRVQPQHF. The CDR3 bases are TGCGCCAGCAGCCGAAACAGGGTTCAGCCCCAGCATTTT.